The rows below give T cell receptor beta chains drawn from one sample of a study of T cells in Graves' hyperthyroidism and ophthalmopathy. TCRdb re-analysed the multiplex PCR reads in MiXCR, keeping a single row per CDR3 protein. The sample holds a few hundred thousand distinct CDR3 sequences, just over 45% seen once. Source material: peripheral blood or thyroid tissue (not recorded which). The origin of the receptors is a woman younger than 30 with Graves' hyperthyroidism. The CDR3 runs from the conserved cysteine through the conserved F or W. The D gene is left open where the match is weak. Clone size is given for some rows only: seen once, a few or many times, or a class if the clone is expanded.

TGTGCCAGCAGCTGGCGACAGGGCTACACCTTC,CASSWRQGYTF,.,TRBV13,TRBJ1-2,once
TGCAGCGTTGAAGCGGGAGGGGGAGAGACCCAGTACTTC,CSVEAGGGETQYF,TRBD2,TRBV29-1,TRBJ2-5,.
TGTGCCATCAGTGCAAAACAGGGTAGCAATCAGCCCCAGCATTTT,CAISAKQGSNQPQHF,.,TRBV10-3,TRBJ1-5,many
TGTGCCAGCAGTCGGACTAGCGGGGGGGGGGTCGGTGAGCAGTTCTTC,CASSRTSGGGVGEQFF,TRBD2,TRBV2,TRBJ2-1,once
TGCGCCAGCTCCCCCGGCAAGGTCGGAAAACTGTTTTTT,CASSPGKVGKLFF,.,TRBV4-1,TRBJ1-4,many
TGTGCCAGCAGCCGGGCTGGGAACACTGAAGCTTTCTTT,CASSRAGNTEAFF,.,TRBV2,TRBJ1-1,.
TGCAGTGCTAGAGTGATGGCCTCTGGGGCCACTGAAGCTTTCTTT,CSARVMASGATEAFF,.,TRBV20-1,TRBJ1-1,once
TGTGCCAGCAGCCAACGCAGGGGAGGAACTGAAGCTTTCTTT,CASSQRRGGTEAFF,.,TRBV3-1,TRBJ1-1,.
TGTGCCAGCAGCGACAGGGGTGGATCACCCCTCCACTTT,CASSDRGGSPLHF,TRBD1,TRBV6-5,TRBJ1-6,many
TGTGCCAGCAGCTCCCCCCTCACCGACCGGGACAGACATGGCTACACCTTC,CASSSPLTDRDRHGYTF,TRBD1,TRBV7-9,TRBJ1-2,.
TGCAGCGTTGAGATCACGGGGGGGCACACTGAAGCTTTCTTT,CSVEITGGHTEAFF,.,TRBV29-1,TRBJ1-1,.
TGTGCCGGAACCGGGACAGGGGTCCTTGGAAACACCATATATTTT,CAGTGTGVLGNTIYF,TRBD1,TRBV6-6,TRBJ1-3,few
TGTGCCACCAGTGGCGGGCCCCTTCTTGGCAATCAGCCCCAGCATTTT,CATSGGPLLGNQPQHF,.,TRBV24-1,TRBJ1-5,.
TGCAGCGTCGCGGGGAGGGACGGGACGTTCCGGGAGCAGTACTTC,CSVAGRDGTFREQYF,TRBD2,TRBV29-1,TRBJ2-7,many
TGTGCCAGCAGCTCCTTGGGAGGTAGCACAGATACGCAGTATTTT,CASSSLGGSTDTQYF,.,TRBV11-3,TRBJ2-3,few
TGTGCCAGTAGTGAGGCCCTCCGAGGGACTGAAGCTTTCTTT,CASSEALRGTEAFF,.,TRBV19,TRBJ1-1,many
TGCAGTGCTAGAGACCCCGAATCGGGGGTTGAAGCTTTCTTT,CSARDPESGVEAFF,.,TRBV20-1,TRBJ1-1,many
TGCAGCCCGGGACACTGGCTCTATGGCTTCACCTTC,CSPGHWLYGFTF,.,TRBV29-1,TRBJ1-2,.
TGCAGTGCGGGAGTTGGAGAGACCCAGTACTTC,CSAGVGETQYF,.,TRBV20-1,TRBJ2-5,few
TGCAGTGCTAGACCGACAGCGAACACTGAAGCTTTCTTT,CSARPTANTEAFF,.,TRBV20-1,TRBJ1-1,.
TGTGCCATCAGTGCCGACAGGGATAACACCATATATTTT,CAISADRDNTIYF,TRBD1,TRBV10-3,TRBJ1-3,few
TGTGCCACCAGTGACAGCAATGAAAAACTGTTTTTT,CATSDSNEKLFF,.,TRBV24-1,TRBJ1-4,.
TGTGCCAGCAGTGACTCGACGGCCGGTCACACTGAAGCTTTCTTT,CASSDSTAGHTEAFF,.,TRBV6-4,TRBJ1-1,many
TGTGCCAGCAAAGGGGTCTACACCGGGGAGCTGTTTTTT,CASKGVYTGELFF,.,TRBV25-1,TRBJ2-2,.
TGTGCCAGTGAAATGTGCAGGCCCTTCTCCTACGAGCAGTACTTC,CASEMCRPFSYEQYF,.,TRBV19,TRBJ2-7,few
TGTGCCAGCAGCCCGGACAGGGGCAACTCTGGGGCCAACGTCCTGACTTTC,CASSPDRGNSGANVLTF,TRBD1,TRBV7-9,TRBJ2-6,.
TGTGCCAGCAGCCAACAGGGGAGAAACTCCTACGAGCAGTACTTC,CASSQQGRNSYEQYF,TRBD1,TRBV12-3/TRBV12-4,TRBJ2-7,.